This is a list of T cell receptor beta chains from one sample in a study of EBV T-cell therapy then PD-1 blockade in nasopharyngeal carcinoma. The method was immunoSEQ multiplex PCR; TCRdb's version includes in-frame clones alone and lacks a portion of them. Of roughly 22,000 clones in the sample, 65% to 85% were seen once. These TCRs are of unknown antigen specificity. The input for sequencing was CD8+ T cells from blood, taken at day -245 from a patient whose treatment included autologous EBV-specific T cells and nivolumab. These receptors all come from a man aged 35 to 55 with nasopharyngeal carcinoma. Each CDR3 is given with its conserved first and last residue. The D gene is left open where the match is weak. Clone size is shown for a subset of rows, as once, few, many or a class of expanded clone.

v_call,d_call,clone_size,j_call,cdr3_nt,cdr3_aa
TRBV9,NA,NA,TRBJ1-1,TGTGCCAGCAGCCCCGGTCGGGGGGTGACTGAAGCTTTCTTT,CASSPGRGVTEAFF
TRBV27,NA,NA,TRBJ2-1,TGTGCCAGCTCAAGGCGGGCCGGTGATGAGCAGTTCTTC,CASSRRAGDEQFF
TRBV13,NA,NA,TRBJ2-2,TGTGCCAGCACACACACGAACACCGGGGAGCTGTTTTTT,CASTHTNTGELFF
TRBV7-9,NA,NA,TRBJ1-1,TGTGCCACCCATCGGAACACTGAAGCTTTCTTT,CATHRNTEAFF
TRBV9,NA,NA,TRBJ1-1,TGTGCCAGCAGCGTAGAGGACAGCTACACTGAAGCTTTCTTT,CASSVEDSYTEAFF
TRBV6-1,NA,NA,TRBJ2-7,TGTGCCAGCAGTGAAGGGCCCATCGGGGCCTACGAGCAGTACTTC,CASSEGPIGAYEQYF
TRBV18,TRBD2,few,TRBJ2-3,TGTGCCAGCTCTTTGGACCCGGGGGGAGATACGCAGTATTTT,CASSLDPGGDTQYF
TRBV7-9,NA,NA,TRBJ1-2,TGTGCCAGCAAAGGGGGGACCAATGGCTACACCTTC,CASKGGTNGYTF
TRBV6-2/TRBV6-3,NA,NA,TRBJ1-1,TGTGCCAGCAGTTACGGGGGCCAGACAAAAGCTTTCTTT,CASSYGGQTKAFF
TRBV9,NA,NA,TRBJ2-1,TGTGCCAGCAGCGTATCATGGGGGGCGGGCAATGAGCAGTTCTTC,CASSVSWGAGNEQFF
TRBV18,NA,NA,TRBJ2-5,TGTGCCAGCTCTCACCGTAGGACTCGGCCCCAAGAGACCCAGTACTTC,CASSHRRTRPQETQYF
TRBV5-4,NA,NA,TRBJ1-2,TGTGCCAGCAGCTTTATGCAGGGCTACTATGGCTACACCTTC,CASSFMQGYYGYTF
TRBV6-6,TRBD1,NA,TRBJ2-2,TGTGCCAGCAGTAATCCCGGGACAGGGGGCGCCGGGGAGCTGTTTTTT,CASSNPGTGGAGELFF
TRBV6-4,NA,NA,TRBJ1-2,TGTGCCAGCAGTGAGGAGGACAGTCTATCGGGTGGCTACACCTTC,CASSEEDSLSGGYTF
TRBV6-1,TRBD1,NA,TRBJ1-5,TGTGCCAGCAGTGAAGGGACAGGGGAAAGTCAGCCCCAGCATTTT,CASSEGTGESQPQHF
TRBV6-4,NA,NA,TRBJ2-1,TGTGCCAGCAGTGACGCGGACAGCGATGAGCAGTTCTTC,CASSDADSDEQFF
TRBV29-1,NA,NA,TRBJ1-1,TGCAGCGTTGAAGACTCGGGGGCAGTAATGAACACTGAAGCTTTCTTT,CSVEDSGAVMNTEAFF
TRBV6-4,NA,few,TRBJ1-1,TGTGCCAGCACGGAGGGAGAGGGGGTGGGCACTGAAGCTTTCTTT,CASTEGEGVGTEAFF
TRBV4-2,NA,NA,TRBJ2-5,TGTGCCAGCAGCCCGGAAGGGACTGCAGAGACCCAGTACTTC,CASSPEGTAETQYF
TRBV5-8,NA,NA,TRBJ1-5,TGTGCCAGCAGCTTGGACGCTTTAGGCAATCAGCCCCAGCATTTT,CASSLDALGNQPQHF
TRBV24-1,NA,NA,TRBJ1-1,TGTGCCACCAGTGATGAAATGGGGGCGGGTGAAGCTTTCTTT,CATSDEMGAGEAFF
TRBV29-1,NA,NA,TRBJ1-2,TGCAGCGTTGGTAAGGGGGTCTATGGCTACACCTTC,CSVGKGVYGYTF
TRBV4-1,NA,NA,TRBJ2-7,TGCGCCAGCAGCCAACTAGGAGGGATCTACGAGCAGTACTTC,CASSQLGGIYEQYF
TRBV29-1,NA,NA,TRBJ2-1,TGCAGCGTTGAAGATCACGACGGGAGCTCCTACAATGAGCAGTTCTTC,CSVEDHDGSSYNEQFF
TRBV6-1,NA,few,TRBJ1-5,TGTGCCAGCAGTGATGGGGGGCTAAAGCATTTT,CASSDGGLKHF
TRBV7-8,NA,NA,TRBJ2-3,TGTGCCAGCAGCTTAGCATCGGGCGGAGGGCCCGATACGCAGTATTTT,CASSLASGGGPDTQYF
TRBV5-5,TRBD2,NA,TRBJ2-5,TGTGCCAGCAGCCAGACTAGCGGGGACCAAGAGACCCAGTACTTC,CASSQTSGDQETQYF
TRBV5-1,NA,NA,TRBJ1-1,TGCGCCAGCAGCCAATTTCCCGCCAGAAACACTGAAGCTTTCTTT,CASSQFPARNTEAFF
TRBV2,NA,NA,TRBJ1-2,TGTGCCAGCAGTGATCAGGGGCACTATGGCTACACCTTC,CASSDQGHYGYTF
TRBV7-3,NA,NA,TRBJ1-2,TGTGCCAGCAGCTTGGAGATCGGGGGGGGCAGTGGCTACACCTTC,CASSLEIGGGSGYTF
TRBV6-2/TRBV6-3,NA,NA,TRBJ2-7,TGTGCCAGCAGTCTCGACACCTACGAGCAGTACTTC,CASSLDTYEQYF
TRBV12-3/TRBV12-4,NA,few,TRBJ1-1,TGTGCCAGCGAGGAGGGTATAAGCACTGAAGCTTTCTTT,CASEEGISTEAFF
TRBV2,NA,once,TRBJ1-6,TGTGCCAGCAGGAACATGGGGGGAGGTAATTCACCCCTCCACTTT,CASRNMGGGNSPLHF
TRBV6-5,NA,NA,TRBJ1-1,TGTGCCAGCAGTCCTAAAACAGGGTGGAGAGCTTTCTTT,CASSPKTGWRAFF
TRBV5-1,NA,few,TRBJ2-7,TGCGCCAGCAGCCCACAAACATTGAACTACGAGCAGTACTTC,CASSPQTLNYEQYF
TRBV27,NA,NA,TRBJ2-6,TGTGCCAGCAGTCCCAGGGAGTTCTCTGGGGCCAACGTCCTGACTTTC,CASSPREFSGANVLTF
TRBV4-2,NA,NA,TRBJ2-7,TGTGCCAGCAGCCGAGAAAAGGCAGGGGACTACGAGCAGTACTTC,CASSREKAGDYEQYF
TRBV13,TRBD1,NA,TRBJ1-3,TGTGCCAGCAGCCCCGGACAGGGGGCCTTCTCTGGAAACACCATATATTTT,CASSPGQGAFSGNTIYF
TRBV6-6,TRBD2,NA,TRBJ2-1,TGTGCCACCCGCCCGGGGGGGGAATATAATGAGCAGTTCTTC,CATRPGGEYNEQFF
TRBV19,NA,NA,TRBJ1-1,TGTGCCAGTAGTATACCTTTGTCGGCAGGGAACACTGAAGCTTTCTTT,CASSIPLSAGNTEAFF